The clone carrying this T cell receptor (beta chain) showed up many times. Listed TCR primers, together with previously described methods, were used for the bulk TCR libraries. Each CDR3 protein is one row after TCRdb ran MiXCR on the PCR reads. The table shows about 640,000 distinct CDR3 sequences, with 15% to 20% occurring only once. The sample is drawn from a study of molecular identifiers for immune sequencing clone quantification. The germline V gene encodes CDR1 LGHNA and CDR2 YSLEER. This CDR3 contains 15 residues. V was shortened by 0 bases and J by 1 base, with 7 bases between the two germline ends.

Sequences were obtained from naive CD8+ T cells from blood, with Jurkat cell RNA spiked in. Subset indicated: FACS-sorted CD8+CD4-CCR7+CD45RA+ naive T cells. The sequence was obtained from a human donor in good health. Some libraries in this study had Jurkat cell RNA spiked in. This chain uses TRBV4-3 with TRBJ2-1, with D uncertain. CDR3 in amino acids: CASSQEVRSYNEQFF. The CDR3 DNA sequence: TGCGCCAGCAGCCAAGAAGTGCGGTCCTACAATGAGCAGTTCTTC.